The next 2 T cell receptor beta chains were all read from a single sample in a study of cytomegalovirus exposure and HLA in healthy donors. The protocol was immunoSEQ multiplex PCR, while the TCRdb copy is restricted to in-frame clones and leaves out a portion. Of roughly 150,000 clones in the sample, around 80% were seen once. Material for sequencing was PBMCs. These receptors were obtained from a man aged 25 to 45 in good health and CMV-seropositive.

V and J are TRBV18 and TRBJ2-7; 7 bases match TRBD2. This CDR3 is built from 17 residues. V trimming: 0 bases; J trimming: 3 bases; junction bases outside the gene matches: 11. Germline V gene lookup returns CDR1 KGHSH and CDR2 LQKENI. DNA for the CDR3: TGTGCCAGCTCACCACCTCCTACATTAGCGGGTTTCTACGAGCAGTACTTC. Amino acid sequence: CASSPPPTLAGFYEQYF.

The chain recombines TRBV7-2 with TRBJ2-7; 8 positions agree with TRBD1. Germline V gives CDR1 SGHTA, CDR2 FQGNSA. The CDR3 contains 13 residues. V lost 7 bases and J lost 4; bases outside the gene matches: 6. The CDR3 DNA reads as TGTGCCAGCACCCGGACAGGGTGGTACGAGCAGTACTTC. Its translation: CASTRTGWYEQYF. Full variable domain (remainder filled in from reference TRBV7-2 and TRBJ2-7): GAGVSQSPSNKVTEKGKDVELRCDPISGHTALYWYRQSLGQGLEFLIYFQGNSAPDKSGLPSDRFSAERTGGSVSTLTIQRTQQEDSAVYLCASTRTGWYEQYFGPGTRLTVT.